This entry describes one T cell receptor beta chain. The antigen is unknown. The sample is drawn from a study of T cell responses to AZD1222 COVID-19 vaccine. For the study at large: Pooled samples include second doses given at about 4 or 12 weeks.

TCRdb keeps only in-frame clones here, not all; method: immunoSEQ multiplex PCR. Among 120,000 or so clones listed, less than 95% were seen once. With V trimmed by 6 bases and J by 1 base, 5 bases remained unmatched. The CDR3 extends over 16 amino acids. Germline V gene sequence: CDR1 KGHSH, CDR2 LQKENI. Study-level points and caveats: Donors were chiefly white British, with a greater number of females, and clonal diversity was perhaps underestimated. Repertoire collection took place solely once the T cell response had peaked. Spike-specific TCR breadth and depth rose after two AZD1222 doses.

Sample: peripheral blood, taken on day 0 of AZD1222 vaccination. J is TRBJ2-3 and V is TRBV18; TRBD2 agrees at 12 bases. The sequence came from an adult in good health. CDR3 loop: CASSRTSGTGTDTQYF. CDR3 coding DNA: TGTGCCAGCTCCCGGACTAGCGGGACGGGCACAGATACGCAGTATTTT. The full variable domain, its missing parts supplied by reference TRBV18 and TRBJ2-3, is NAGVMQNPRHLVRRRGQEARLRCSPMKGHSHVYWYRQLPEEGLKFMVYLQKENIIDESGMPKERFSAEFPKEGPSILRIQQVVRGDSAAYFCASSRTSGTGTDTQYFGPGTRLTVL.